This paragraph covers one T cell receptor beta chain sequence. This clonotype occurred many times. The specificity of this receptor is unknown. No base quality information exists; no much larger clone differs at one position. A case-control design nested within a healthcare worker cohort in London, UK, was used, with weekly nasopharyngeal swab PCR tests and blood sampling performed. Healthcare workers were recruited between 23 and 31 March 2020, during the week of the UK lockdown, and were followed weekly for up to about 15 weeks. The sample is drawn from a study of early T cells in non-severe SARS-CoV-2 infection (dated by TCRdb to about 2021). Background for the entire study: TCR sequencing used bulk RNA from unsorted whole blood, so alpha and beta chains could not be paired. The paper's findings and limits, for the study overall: VDJdb matching was skewed toward anti-spike CD8 responses and likely underestimated virus-specific expansions, missing private and CD4 specificities.

The library was produced with 5' RACE. Sequenced using a NextSeq 500. The TCR library protocol attached unique molecular identifiers to individual cDNA molecules to correct for sequencing error and PCR bias. Both TCR alpha and beta chains were sequenced, and tight co-correlation was observed between alpha and beta sequence abundances in each sample. Concerning the study's data processing: Decombinator V4 was used to perform V gene, J gene and CDR3 annotation of TCR sequences. Expanded TCRs were defined as changing significantly between any two time points under a Poisson model with p below 0.0001. TCR abundances were normalised to the total number of TCRs sequenced in each sample and reported as counts per million. MAIT TCRs were defined by TRAV1-2 paired with TRAJ12, TRAJ20 or TRAJ33, and iNKT TCRs by TRAV10 paired with TRAJ18. VDJdb, accessed 1 November 2021, was searched for CMV, EBV and SARS-CoV-2 annotated TCRs, with TCRs annotated for multiple antigens excluded. In TCRdb, the public reads were trimmed at Q25 with fastp and aligned with MiXCR, with productive beta chains retained. For every CDR3 protein sequence, its rows merge into one entry that carries the most common genes and DNA. TCRdb assigned the V and J calls; the authors' analysis was not used. The sample table shows about 83,000 distinct CDR3 sequences, and approximately 14% are seen once. The top ten constitute around 1.5% of the sample.

Trimmed from V: 0 bases; trimmed from J: 12 bases; junction bases lacking a gene match: 4. As encoded in the germline V gene, CDR1 is SGHNT while CDR2 is YENEEA. Taken from cysteine to phenylalanine, the CDR3 has 13 residues. CDR3 DNA is the only sequence kept; it has 39 bases, read in frame from the first base. Sequenced material: whole blood. This receptor was obtained from an adult who was a healthcare worker with PCR-confirmed SARS-CoV-2 infection or an uninfected control (not recorded which). The sequence joins TRBV11-3 to TRBJ2-1, and 8 junction bases match TRBD1. In nucleotide form, the sequence is TGTGCCAGCAGCTTAGAGGCCGGACAGGGGCAGTTCTTC. This is translated as CASSLEAGQGQFF.